Below, 29 T cell receptor beta chains from the same sample are listed, as sequenced in a study of blood T cell repertoires in COVID-19. Generated by immunoSEQ multiplex PCR, the TCRdb table keeps only in-frame clones and is missing some. The sample carries some 140,000 clones, approximately 81% recorded once. The sample comprised PBMCs or T cells enriched from blood (not recorded which). The receptors derive from a man between 35 and 55 years old with acute COVID-19.

The genes are TRBV6-2 or TRBV6-3 and TRBJ2-7; 12 positions match TRBD1. CDR1 MNHEY and CDR2 SVGEGT come from the germline V gene. V was clipped by 5 bases and J by 4 bases; unmatched bases: 9. The CDR3 length is 16 residues. DNA for the CDR3: TGTGCCAGCAGTCGGATCTGGGACAGGGGGCGGTACGAGCAGTACTTC. It yields the protein CASSRIWDRGRYEQYF.

The chain joins TRBV12-3 or TRBV12-4 to TRBJ2-5, with TRBD2 as a possible D gene (5 bases). The germline V and J ends were trimmed by 6 bases and 4 bases, with 12 bases remaining between them. This CDR3 comprises 13 residues. CDR3 nucleotides: TGTGCCAGCAGAGCCTTAGAGGGAGAGACCCAGTACTTC. This gives the protein CASRALEGETQYF.

This clone was observed a handful of times. The chain uses TRBV21-1 and TRBJ1-5; TRBD1 is the table's D call and was not checked against the DNA. TRBV21-1 is tagged as a pseudogene. The length of the CDR3 is 18 residues. CDR3 coding DNA: TGTGCCAGCAGCAAAGTAGTCCCCGGGACAGGGAGGGGTCAGCCCCAGCATTTT. Its translation: CASSKVVPGTGRGQPQHF.

In its sample, this clone was seen a few times. The chain combines TRBV27 with TRBJ2-3; D is possibly TRBD2 (5 bases). The CDR3 loop spans 16 amino acids. Germline CDR1 and CDR2: MNHEY and SMNVEV (reference sequence). V dropped 6 bases and J dropped 0 bases, with 16 bases sitting between them. Here the CDR3 reads CASRSYSGKSTDTQYF. In nucleotides, the CDR3 is TGTGCCAGCAGATCCTACTCCGGGAAGAGCACAGATACGCAGTATTTT.

The V call is TRBV7-2, the J call TRBJ1-1; D is unclear. The CDR3 runs to 14 residues. The germline V and J ends were trimmed by 5 bases and 2 bases, with 12 bases remaining between them. Germline CDR1 and CDR2: SGHTA and FQGNSA. The CDR3 spells CASSLSRGNTEAFF. The CDR3 DNA reads as TGTGCCAGCAGCCTCAGCCGGGGAAACACTGAAGCTTTCTTT.

This chain connects TRBV14 to TRBJ2-2; a weak D match, TRBD2 (6 bases). Trimming took off 4 bases at V and 10 bases at J, with 19 bases between the two ends. Germline CDR1 SGHDN, CDR2 FVKESK. This CDR3 has 15 amino acids. CDR3 protein: CASSPTRTSKEELFF. CDR3 coding DNA: TGTGCCAGCAGCCCGACTAGGACAAGTAAAGAGGAGCTGTTTTTT.

The table lists this clone with a few counts. The chain carries TRBV6-5 and TRBJ1-1; D might be TRBD1 (5 bases). This CDR3 region has 15 residues. The germline V gene has CDR1 MNHEY and CDR2 SVGAGI. Trimming left V 0 bases short and J 5 bases short, with 13 bases between. The CDR3 loop reads CASSYSGLGRTEAFF. The CDR3 nucleotides are TGTGCCAGCAGTTACTCGGGGCTGGGCCGGACTGAAGCTTTCTTT.

This sequence joins TRBV5-1 and TRBJ2-2; 8 bases map to TRBD2. Germline loops: CDR1 SGHRS, CDR2 YFSETQ. Trimming took 5 bases from V and 8 from J; bases not matched to a gene: 11. The CDR3 runs 15 residues. CDR3 protein: CASSTDGLAGGELFF. The CDR3 region has the DNA TGCGCCAGCAGTACAGACGGACTAGCCGGGGGGGAGCTGTTTTTT.

The chain carries TRBV23-1 and TRBJ1-1, with D perhaps TRBD1 (6 bases). TRBV23-1 is designated an ORF whose function remains uncertain. The V end was cut by 6 bases, the J end by 0 bases, with 14 bases between. The CDR3 totals 15 residues. Here the CDR3 DNA reads TGCGCCAGCAGCAGGGGAGGGTCCTTGAACACTGAAGCTTTCTTT. Protein product: CASSRGGSLNTEAFF.

CDR3 DNA sequence: TGCAGCGTTGAGGCGGGACAGCGAGAGACCCAGTACTTC. Protein sequence: CSVEAGQRETQYF. V usage is TRBV29-1 and J usage is TRBJ2-5; a possible D gene is TRBD1 (7 bases). Trimming stripped 3 bases from V and 4 bases from J, with 12 bases between. CDR1 is SQVTM and CDR2 is ANQGSEA in the germline V gene. The CDR3 contains 13 residues.

The chain couples TRBV4-1 to TRBJ1-3, with D possibly being TRBD1 (5 bases). V shed 1 base and J shed 4 bases, with 11 bases lying between them. This CDR3 is 15 amino acids long. Germline V gene sequence: CDR1 MGHRA, CDR2 YSYEKL. The CDR3 loop is CASSQAVRTGNTIYF. CDR3 nucleotide sequence: TGCGCCAGCAGCCAAGCGGTGAGGACAGGAAACACCATATATTTT.

The chain recombines TRBV18 with TRBJ2-3, with 7 bases aligning to TRBD2. CDR3 size: 16 residues. CDR1 and CDR2 (germline): KGHSH, LQKENI. V dropped 1 base and J dropped 5; count of bases not matched to a gene: 9. The chain's CDR3 is CASSPRPSGRGDTQYF. In nucleotides, the CDR3 is TGTGCCAGCTCACCACGGCCTAGCGGTCGAGGAGATACGCAGTATTTT.

CDR3 protein: CASSLSATDDQPQHF. The CDR3 DNA reads TGTGCCAGCAGTTTATCGGCGACAGACGATCAGCCCCAGCATTTT. The chain combines TRBV27 with TRBJ1-5; D might be TRBD1 (5 bases). Germline loops: CDR1 MNHEY, CDR2 SMNVEV (reference sequence). The CDR3 is made up of 15 amino acids. Deletions cut 0 bases from V and 5 bases from J, with 11 bases between.

The genes are TRBV21-1 and TRBJ2-5; the DNA was not compared with TRBD2, the D call given in the table. TRBV21-1 constitutes a pseudogene. There are 19 residues in the CDR3. This CDR3 is CASSKALRLAGWLGETQYF. In DNA, the CDR3 is TGTGCCAGCAGCAAAGCGCTTCGACTAGCGGGATGGTTGGGAGAGACCCAGTACTTC.

The V gene is TRBV28, the J gene TRBJ2-2, with TRBD1 as a possible D gene (5 bases). From germline, CDR1 is MDHEN and CDR2 SYDVKM. There are 14 residues in the CDR3. The V end was cut by 7 bases, the J end by 5 bases, with 14 bases between. Here the CDR3 DNA reads TGTGCCAGCATCTCTGGACAAAAGACCGGGGAGCTGTTTTTT. Protein product: CASISGQKTGELFF.

The V and J genes are TRBV30 and TRBJ2-1; TRBD1 matches at 8 bases. Germline assignment: CDR1 GTSNPN and CDR2 SVGIG (reference sequence). The CDR3 has 14 residues. J gave up 7 bases and V 5 bases, and 10 bases lay outside the gene matches. CDR3 DNA: TGTGCCTGGGGCGGAGGACAGGGAACGAATGAGCAGTTCTTC. Residues: CAWGGGQGTNEQFF.

The table lists this clone with a count of one. The V and J genes are TRBV3-1 (or the pseudogene TRBV3-2) and TRBJ2-5, with TRBD1 identical over 10 bases. V was clipped by 6 bases and J by 0 bases; unmatched bases: 1. There are 14 residues in the CDR3. The germline gives CDR1 LGHDT, CDR2 YNNKEL (reference sequence). The CDR3 loop is CASRGTGDQETQYF. CDR3 sequence (DNA): TGTGCCAGCAGGGGGACAGGGGACCAAGAGACCCAGTACTTC.

This clone was seen ten or more times. The chain recombines TRBV20-1 with TRBJ2-1; no definite D call. Trimming cost V 3 bases and J 0 bases, with 12 bases left between them. Germline CDR1 is DFQATT and CDR2 is SNEGSKA (reference sequence). The CDR3 runs to 15 residues. DNA for the CDR3: TGCAGTGCTAGTGGCGGCACCGGCTCCTACAATGAGCAGTTCTTC. This codes for CSASGGTGSYNEQFF.

CDR3 residues: CASSGSGGPDTQYF. DNA for the CDR3: TGTGCCAGTAGTGGGTCGGGAGGCCCAGATACGCAGTATTTT. The chain carries TRBV19 and TRBJ2-3; TRBD2 agrees at 7 bases. This CDR3 contains 14 residues. Germline V lookup: CDR1 LNHDA, CDR2 SQIVND (reference sequence). V was pared by 5 bases and J by 4 bases, with 6 bases of the junction left unmatched.

V gene TRBV5-8 combines with J gene TRBJ1-1, with 7 bases identical to TRBD1. Germline lookup yields CDR1 SGHTS and CDR2 YDEGEE. The V gene end was trimmed by 4 bases and the J gene end by 4 bases; junction bases not matched to a gene: 10. The CDR3 has 15 residues. The DNA of the CDR3 is TGTGCCAGCAGCGCCGGGACAGCCAGGGGCACTGAAGCTTTCTTT. Amino acids: CASSAGTARGTEAFF.

The chain is built from TRBV6-5 and TRBJ2-2, with 9 bases that match TRBD1. The CDR3 loop spans 14 amino acids. V dropped 5 bases and J dropped 6; count of bases not matched to a gene: 4. Germline V lookup: CDR1 MNHEY, CDR2 SVGAGI. This CDR3 is CASSKQGAPGELFF. DNA for the CDR3: TGTGCCAGCAGTAAACAGGGGGCGCCCGGGGAGCTGTTTTTT.

The chain links TRBV11-2 to TRBJ2-5; maybe TRBD2 (5 bases). V lost 2 bases, J lost 9 bases, and 13 bases lay in between. The CDR3 has 13 residues. Germline CDR1 SGHAT, CDR2 FQNNGV. The chain's CDR3 is CASSLRSLGAQYF. CDR3 coding DNA: TGTGCCAGCAGCTTACGGTCACTCGGGGCCCAGTACTTC.

This chain links TRBV6-5 with TRBJ2-5, with D perhaps matching TRBD2 (6 bases). Germline CDR1 is MNHEY and CDR2 is SVGAGI. This CDR3 contains 14 residues. Deletions cut 0 bases from V and 5 bases from J, with 10 bases between. The CDR3 here is CASSYSTGGETQYF. The CDR3 DNA follows: TGTGCCAGCAGTTACTCGACCGGAGGGGAGACCCAGTACTTC.

The chain links TRBV7-2 to TRBJ2-3, with 10 nucleotides matching TRBD2. V lost 5 bases to trimming and J lost 2 bases; unmatched junction nucleotides: 10. The germline gives CDR1 SGHTA, CDR2 FQGNSA. The CDR3 extends over 17 amino acids. This CDR3 is CASSKQRGGQFTDTQYF. CDR3 DNA: TGTGCCAGCAGCAAGCAGCGGGGGGGCCAATTCACAGATACGCAGTATTTT.

This clone appeared a single time. The gene calls are TRBV28 and TRBJ2-6; TRBD1 is a possible D gene (6 bases). Trimming stripped 5 bases from V and 4 bases from J, with 15 bases between. CDR1 is MDHEN and CDR2 is SYDVKM in the germline V gene. This CDR3 comprises 16 residues. CDR3 protein: CASSPNGGAGANVLTF. The CDR3 DNA reads as TGTGCCAGCAGTCCCAATGGGGGCGCGGGGGCCAACGTCCTGACTTTC.

This rearrangement joins TRBV5-4 to TRBJ1-2; D perhaps matches TRBD1 (5 bases). With 5 bases removed from V and 8 bases from J, the gap between germline ends came to 19 bases. The CDR3 totals 14 residues. Looked up from germline, CDR1 is SGHNT and CDR2 is YYREEE (reference sequence). The CDR3 protein is CASRGDWRGEGYTF. The CDR3 region has the DNA TGTGCCAGCAGGGGGGACTGGCGGGGGGAGGGCTACACCTTC.

This chain connects TRBV5-1 to TRBJ2-4; a weak D match, TRBD2 (5 bases). The CDR3 totals 14 residues. V lost 4 bases, J lost 2 bases, and 10 bases lay in between. Germline V gene data show CDR1 as SGHRS and CDR2 as YFSETQ. The DNA of the CDR3 is TGCGCCAGCAGCAAGAGGGAATCCAAAAACATTCAGTACTTC. Protein sequence: CASSKRESKNIQYF.

J is TRBJ1-1 and V is TRBV5-1; D remains ambiguous. Germline CDR1 and CDR2: SGHRS and YFSETQ. The CDR3 is 15 residues long. V was trimmed by 2 bases and J by 4 bases, leaving 15 bases between them. The DNA of the CDR3 is TGCGCCAGCAGCTTAAGGGAGCCCGTGGGCACTGAAGCTTTCTTT. It codes for CASSLREPVGTEAFF.

The V gene is TRBV28, the J gene TRBJ2-1, with D maybe TRBD1 (5 bases). The V gene's germline CDR1 is MDHEN and CDR2 SYDVKM. Trimming cost V 8 bases and J 10 bases, with 21 bases left between them. This CDR3 is 14 amino acids long. The CDR3 reads CASSYRSATMEQFF. CDR3 bases: TGTGCCAGCTCCTACAGGAGCGCGACAATGGAGCAGTTCTTC.